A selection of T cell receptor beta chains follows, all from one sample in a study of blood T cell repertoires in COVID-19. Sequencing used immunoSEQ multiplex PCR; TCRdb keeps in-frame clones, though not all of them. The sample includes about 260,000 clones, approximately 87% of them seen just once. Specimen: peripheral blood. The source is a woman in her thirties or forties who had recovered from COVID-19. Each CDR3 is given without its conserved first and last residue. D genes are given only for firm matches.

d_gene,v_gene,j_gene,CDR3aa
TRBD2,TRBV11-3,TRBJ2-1,ASSQKRGQGNEQF
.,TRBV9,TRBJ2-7,ASSGLYEQY
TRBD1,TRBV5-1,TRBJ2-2,ASSLFDRDTGELF
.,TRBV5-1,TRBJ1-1,ASSPAPTGTTEAF
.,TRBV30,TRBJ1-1,AWSRNTEAF
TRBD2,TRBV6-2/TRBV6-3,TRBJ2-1,ASSYAREGSYNEQF
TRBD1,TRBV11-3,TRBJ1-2,ASSYPTAGTENYGYT
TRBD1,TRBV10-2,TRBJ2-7,ASNGDRGSYEQY
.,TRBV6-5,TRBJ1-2,VSRQGSFYGYT
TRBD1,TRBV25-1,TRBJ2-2,ASSTWTGVGELF
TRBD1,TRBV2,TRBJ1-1,ASRAGGTGGEMNTEAF
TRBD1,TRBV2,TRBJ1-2,ASRPLTGAVGYT
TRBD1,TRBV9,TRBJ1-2,ASSAARVRDRVGGYT
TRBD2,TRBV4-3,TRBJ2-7,ASSREGMGPYEQY
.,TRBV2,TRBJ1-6,ASSDSLNSPLH
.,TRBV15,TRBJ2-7,ATSRGLLDYEQY
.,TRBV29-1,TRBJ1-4,SVSWQGNEKLF
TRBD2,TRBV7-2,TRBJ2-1,ASSLAGTSRRDEQF
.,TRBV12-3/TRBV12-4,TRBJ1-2,ASSLGAYGYT
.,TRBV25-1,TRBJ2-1,ASRSSSYNEQF
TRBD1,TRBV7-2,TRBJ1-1,ASSSDRGHLRGEAF
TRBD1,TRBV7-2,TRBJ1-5,ASSLAGGQGVQPQH
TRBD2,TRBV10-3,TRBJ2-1,AISQALAGPNNEQF